The 12 T cell receptor beta chains below all came from one sample that was sequenced in a study of blood T cell repertoires in COVID-19. Clones were read by immunoSEQ multiplex PCR, and TCRdb kept only the in-frame ones, dropping some. The top ten hold around 1% of the sample, which has about 270,000 clones, roughly 86% seen once. Sequencing used PBMCs or T cells enriched from blood (not recorded which). Every receptor here comes from a woman in her 30s who had recovered from COVID-19.

V gene TRBV28 combines with J gene TRBJ1-2; TRBD1 agrees at 9 bases. This CDR3 contains 16 residues. V shed 5 bases, J shed 1 base, and the junction held 8 bases outside the gene matches. Germline CDR1 reads MDHEN; CDR2 reads SYDVKM. The CDR3 nucleotides read TGTGCCAGCAGTCGGACAGGGGACCTCGTTAACTATGGCTACACCTTC. This sequence encodes CASSRTGDLVNYGYTF.

This chain connects TRBV5-1 to TRBJ1-2, with TRBD1 matching 7 bases. The CDR3 spans 17 residues. Trimming at V came to 4 bases and at J to 6 bases, leaving 18 bases not matched to a gene. The germline gives CDR1 SGHRS, CDR2 YFSETQ. CDR3 region: CASSARNRGAVRHGYTF. CDR3 coding DNA: TGCGCCAGCAGCGCAAGAAACAGGGGAGCGGTTCGTCATGGCTACACCTTC.

The chain joins TRBV25-1 to TRBJ1-2; 8 bases fit TRBD1. V lost 5 bases and J lost 3; bases outside the gene matches: 8. The CDR3 runs 15 residues. Germline CDR1 reads MGHDK; CDR2 reads SYGVNS. CDR3 residues: CASSPQGAPDYGYTF. Here the CDR3 DNA reads TGTGCCAGCAGTCCGCAGGGGGCGCCGGACTATGGCTACACCTTC.

V gene TRBV6-5 combines with J gene TRBJ2-3, with D perhaps TRBD2 (6 bases). Trimming removed 7 bases at V and 5 bases at J, with 16 bases between. The CDR3 covers 14 residues. CDR1 and CDR2 from the germline V gene are MNHEY and SVGAGI. CDR3 DNA sequence: TGTGCCAGCAAGGCGGGGCCCCTGAAAGATACGCAGTATTTT. Its translation: CASKAGPLKDTQYF.

The count of this clone is one. V usage is TRBV9 and J usage is TRBJ2-5, with TRBD1 identical over 8 bases. CDR3 length equals 15 residues. The V segment lost 4 bases and the J segment 4 bases; nucleotides outside the gene matches: 9. Germline V gene sequence: CDR1 SGDLS, CDR2 YYNGEE. DNA of the CDR3: TGTGCCAGCAGCTATAGAGACAGGGGAGGAGAGACCCAGTACTTC. This sequence encodes CASSYRDRGGETQYF. Full variable domain (rest looked up from reference TRBV9 and TRBJ2-5): DSGVTQTPKHLITATGQRVTLRCSPRSGDLSVYWYQQSLDQGLQFLIQYYNGEERAKGNILERFSAQQFPDLHSELNLSSLELGDSALYFCASSYRDRGGETQYFGPGTRLLVL.

The chain's CDR3 is CASSQRGGGDTQYF. In DNA form, the CDR3 reads TGCGCCAGCAGCCAGCGGGGGGGCGGTGATACGCAGTATTTT. The chain couples TRBV4-3 to TRBJ2-3; TRBD2 matches 9 bases. The V gene's germline CDR1 is LGHNA and CDR2 YSLEER. V dropped 3 bases and J dropped 6; count of bases not matched to a gene: 4. The CDR3 loop spans 14 amino acids.

The chain has TRBV5-1 and TRBJ2-7; perhaps TRBD2 as D (5 bases). This CDR3 spans 15 amino acids. Trimming removed 4 bases from V and 0 bases from J, with 14 bases in between. Germline V gene data show CDR1 as SGHRS and CDR2 as YFSETQ. As DNA, the CDR3 is TGCGCCAGCAGCCCGCTTGGTCGGGACTCCTACGAGCAGTACTTC. Amino acids: CASSPLGRDSYEQYF.

This sequence joins TRBV2 and TRBJ2-5; 9 nucleotides match TRBD1. J lost 7 bases, V lost 5 bases, and 14 bases had no gene match. The CDR3 consists of 16 residues. Germline CDR1 SNHLY, CDR2 FYNNEI. CDR3 sequence reads: CASSRPGQGFSATQYF. The CDR3 nucleotides are TGTGCCAGCAGTAGACCGGGACAGGGTTTTTCGGCGACCCAGTACTTC.

This clone was seen more than once but under ten times. V and J are TRBV2 and TRBJ2-6; TRBD1 aligns across 7 bases. From germline, CDR1 is SNHLY and CDR2 FYNNEI. V trimming: 8 bases; J trimming: 5 bases; junction bases outside the gene matches: 6. The length of the CDR3 is 14 residues. CDR3 sequence (DNA): TGTGCCAGCGGGGCACAGGGGCGGGCCAACGTCCTGACTTTC. Translated: CASGAQGRANVLTF.

This chain links TRBV14 with TRBJ1-2, with D tentatively TRBD1 (5 bases). From germline, CDR1 is SGHDN and CDR2 FVKESK. The germline V and J ends were trimmed by 1 base and 5 bases, with 14 bases remaining between them. The CDR3 extends over 15 amino acids. The CDR3 loop reads CASSQVGAWKYGYTF. Here the CDR3 DNA reads TGTGCCAGCAGCCAAGTTGGGGCATGGAAGTATGGCTACACCTTC. Filled out from reference TRBV14 and TRBJ1-2, the complete variable domain reads EAGVTQFPSHSVIEKGQTVTLRCDPISGHDNLYWYRRVMGKEIKFLLHFVKESKQDESGMPNNRFLAERTGGTYSTLKVQPAELEDSGVYFCASSQVGAWKYGYTFGSGTRLTVV.

The chain links TRBV15 to TRBJ2-7, with D perhaps matching TRBD1 (6 bases). This CDR3 has 14 residues. CDR1 and CDR2 from the germline V gene are LNHNV and YYDKDF (reference sequence). Trimming took off 3 bases at V and 0 bases at J, with 9 bases between the two ends. The CDR3 spells CATSRRQASYEQYF. CDR3 nucleotides: TGTGCCACCAGCAGGAGACAGGCCTCCTACGAGCAGTACTTC.

The chain couples TRBV7-9 to TRBJ1-2; a weak D match, TRBD1 (5 bases). The V gene lost 4 bases and the J gene lost 6 bases, with 9 bases spanning the gap. The CDR3 loop spans 12 amino acids. CDR1 and CDR2 from the germline V gene are SEHNR and FQNEAQ (reference sequence). The CDR3 reads CASSSGTDGYTF. CDR3 in DNA: TGTGCCAGCAGCTCCGGGACTGATGGCTACACCTTC.